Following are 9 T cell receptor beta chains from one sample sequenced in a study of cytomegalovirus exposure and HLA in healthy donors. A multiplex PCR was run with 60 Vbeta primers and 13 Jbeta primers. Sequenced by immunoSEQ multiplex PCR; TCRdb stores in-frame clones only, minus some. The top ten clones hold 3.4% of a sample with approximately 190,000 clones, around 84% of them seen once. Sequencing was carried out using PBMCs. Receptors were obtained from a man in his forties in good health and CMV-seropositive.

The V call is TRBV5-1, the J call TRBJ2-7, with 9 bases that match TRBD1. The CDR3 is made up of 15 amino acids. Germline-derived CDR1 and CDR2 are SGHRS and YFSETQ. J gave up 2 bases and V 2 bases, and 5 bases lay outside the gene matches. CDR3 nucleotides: TGCGCCAGCAGCTTTCGGACAGGGGATCCCTACGAGCAGTACTTC. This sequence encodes CASSFRTGDPYEQYF.

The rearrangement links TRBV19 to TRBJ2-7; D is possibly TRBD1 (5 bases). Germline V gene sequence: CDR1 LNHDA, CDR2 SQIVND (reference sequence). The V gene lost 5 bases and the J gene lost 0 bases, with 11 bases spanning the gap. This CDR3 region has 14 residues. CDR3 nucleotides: TGTGCCAGTAGTCCGGCGACAGCCTCCTACGAGCAGTACTTC. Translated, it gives CASSPATASYEQYF.

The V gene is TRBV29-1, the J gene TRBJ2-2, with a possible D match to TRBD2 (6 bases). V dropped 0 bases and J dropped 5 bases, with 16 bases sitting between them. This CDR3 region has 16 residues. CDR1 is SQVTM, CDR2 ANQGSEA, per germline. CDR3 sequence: CSVEDRGAQGTGELFF. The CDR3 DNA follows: TGCAGCGTTGAAGACCGCGGGGCGCAGGGAACCGGGGAGCTGTTTTTT.

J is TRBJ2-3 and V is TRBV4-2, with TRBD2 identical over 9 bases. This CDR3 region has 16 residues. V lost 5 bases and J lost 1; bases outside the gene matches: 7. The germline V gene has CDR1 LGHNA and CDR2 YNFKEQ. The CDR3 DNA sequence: TGTGCCAGCAGCTTGGAGAGGACTAGCGGCACAGATACGCAGTATTTT. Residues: CASSLERTSGTDTQYF.

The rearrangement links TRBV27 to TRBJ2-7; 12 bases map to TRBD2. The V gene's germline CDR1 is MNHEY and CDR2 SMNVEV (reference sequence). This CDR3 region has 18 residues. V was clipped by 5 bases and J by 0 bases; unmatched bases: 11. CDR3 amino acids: CASSVRRLAGGSSYEQYF. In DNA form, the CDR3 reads TGTGCCAGCAGTGTGAGAAGGCTAGCGGGAGGGTCCTCCTACGAGCAGTACTTC.

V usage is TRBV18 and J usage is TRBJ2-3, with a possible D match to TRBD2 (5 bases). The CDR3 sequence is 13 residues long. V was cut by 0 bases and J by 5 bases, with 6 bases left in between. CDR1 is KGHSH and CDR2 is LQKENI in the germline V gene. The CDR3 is CASSPPGKDTQYF. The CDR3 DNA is TGTGCCAGCTCACCACCCGGGAAAGATACGCAGTATTTT.

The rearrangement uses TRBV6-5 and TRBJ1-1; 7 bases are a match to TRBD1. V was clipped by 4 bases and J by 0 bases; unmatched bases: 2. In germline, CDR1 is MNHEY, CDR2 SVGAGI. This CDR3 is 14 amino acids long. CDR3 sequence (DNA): TGTGCCAGCAGTTTGGGGACAGTGAACACTGAAGCTTTCTTT. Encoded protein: CASSLGTVNTEAFF.

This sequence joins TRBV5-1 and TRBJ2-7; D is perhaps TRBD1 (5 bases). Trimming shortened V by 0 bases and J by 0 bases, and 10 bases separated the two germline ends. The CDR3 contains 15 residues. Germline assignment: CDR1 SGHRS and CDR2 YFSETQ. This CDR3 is CASSLGQGRSYEQYF. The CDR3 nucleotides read TGCGCCAGCAGCTTGGGCCAGGGCCGCTCCTACGAGCAGTACTTC.

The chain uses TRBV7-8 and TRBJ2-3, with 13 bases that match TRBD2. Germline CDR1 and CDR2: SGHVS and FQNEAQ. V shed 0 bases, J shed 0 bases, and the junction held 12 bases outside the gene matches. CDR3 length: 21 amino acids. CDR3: CASSLASWMTSGGTSTDTQYF. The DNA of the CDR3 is TGTGCCAGCAGCTTAGCATCTTGGATGACTAGCGGGGGGACTAGCACAGATACGCAGTATTTT.